This TCR beta chain comes out of a study of cytomegalovirus exposure and HLA in healthy donors. Findings of the study overall: Common viral pathogens seemed, in a later analysis, to connect with several of the most significant clusters. Most subjects had HLA-A and HLA-B alleles reportedly predicted accurately by TCR beta sequences.

As for this clone: No antigen is known for it.

Each of the donors was a healthy bone marrow donor. Germline CDR1 is SGHVS and CDR2 is FNYEAQ. Deletions cut 1 base from V and 6 bases from J, with 11 bases between. The CDR3 has 14 amino acids. The PCR had 60 Vbeta and 13 Jbeta primers. The repertoire was sequenced with immunoSEQ multiplex PCR; TCRdb's copy has only in-frame clones and lacks some. The table shows roughly 180,000 clones, with roughly 80% occurring only once. The source material was PBMCs. V gene TRBV7-6 combines with J gene TRBJ2-3; D might be TRBD2 (7 bases). The sequence was obtained from a man aged 30 to 39 in good health and CMV-seronegative. The CDR3 sequence: CASSLGGGPDTQYF. CDR3 bases: TGTGCCAGCAGCTTAGGGGGGGGCCCGGATACGCAGTATTTT. Full variable domain (remainder filled in from reference TRBV7-6 and TRBJ2-3): GAGVSQSPRYKVTKRGQDVALRCDPISGHVSLYWYRQALGQGPEFLTYFNYEAQQDKSGLPNDRFSAERPEGSISTLTIQRTEQRDSAMYRCASSLGGGPDTQYFGPGTRLTVL.